This TCR beta chain is drawn from a study of cytomegalovirus exposure and HLA in healthy donors. Background on the study: Genotyping showed around 81% of approximately 430 donors falling in the Caucasian-associated ancestry cluster.

The CDR3 has 14 amino acids. V dropped 3 bases and J dropped 0 bases, with 5 bases sitting between them. Per germline, CDR1 LNHDA and CDR2 SQIVND (reference sequence). Study-level findings and limits: Rare sequences made up most TCRs, while some public TCRs were found in many donors. TRBV6-2, TRBV6-3 and other indistinguishable V segments were excluded. The study listed 150 to 200 cytomegalovirus-associated TCR beta chains.

Details on this clone: Its antigen is not identified.

Primers: 60 Vbeta forward and 13 Jbeta reverse. The repertoire was sequenced with immunoSEQ multiplex PCR; TCRdb's copy has only in-frame clones and lacks some. In all, the sample yields some 30,000 clones. The receptor was derived from a woman between 35 and 50 years old in good health and CMV-seropositive. The chain is built from TRBV19 and TRBJ2-2; D not resolved. Sequencing was done on a sample of PBMCs. The CDR3 loop is CASSISTNTGELFF. The CDR3 nucleotides read TGTGCCAGTAGTATCTCTACGAACACCGGGGAGCTGTTTTTT.